This record covers a single T cell receptor (beta chain). These data come from a study of shared clonotypes between healthy human individuals. Some clones are missing from TCRdb's copy, which holds only in-frame ones; the method was immunoSEQ multiplex PCR. Of 2 million to 3 million clones listed, 93% are singletons. The CDR3 covers 13 residues. Germline values: CDR1 LNHNV, CDR2 YYDKDF (reference sequence). Trimming took off 1 base at V and 6 bases at J, with 10 bases between the two ends. The sequenced sample consisted of naive CD4+ T cells from PBMCs. Subset defined: CD45RA+ positively selected. This clonotype originated in a man aged 18 to 30 in good health. Some clones in this sample may be carry-over from other donors' samples. The chain is built from TRBV15 and TRBJ2-7; weak D call: TRBD1 (5 bases). CDR3 bases: TGTGCCACCAGCAGAGCCGACAGCTTCGAGCAGTACTTC. It translates to CATSRADSFEQYF.